Here is one T cell receptor beta chain with its context. This CDR3 spans 14 amino acids. CDR1 is GTSNPN, CDR2 SVGIG, per germline (reference sequence). Germline trimming cut 6 bases from V and 2 bases from J; bases unmatched to any gene: 4. It was with 60 Vbeta and 13 Jbeta primers that the PCR ran. Sequencing was performed with immunoSEQ multiplex PCR; in TCRdb, only in-frame clones are kept and a portion is missing. The table has around 94,000 clones, around 57% seen once. This entry is derived from a study of cytomegalovirus exposure and HLA in healthy donors. The material sequenced was PBMCs. The V call is TRBV30, the J call TRBJ2-2; the match to TRBD2 covers 9 bases. The sequence came from a human donor in good health. DNA of the CDR3: TGTGCCTGCAATAGCGGGAGTAACACCGGGGAGCTGTTTTTT. Its protein is CACNSGSNTGELFF.